The 26 T cell receptor beta chains below were found in one sample sequenced in a study of vaccination and CD4 T cells after COVID-19. The time point is: late sampling 161 to 241 days after vaccination in three convalescent patients. A single record per CDR3 protein comes from TCRdb applying MiXCR to the PCR reads. The sample yields about 36,000 distinct CDR3 sequences, around 39% seen once. The source material was CD4+ T cells from blood, sampled about 7 months after SARS-CoV-2 vaccination. These receptors all come from a human donor who had recovered from COVID-19.

In its sample, this clonotype is medium-sized (0.01 to 0.1%). The gene calls are TRBV28 and TRBJ2-7; no firm D call. The CDR3 runs 13 residues. Germline-derived CDR1 and CDR2 are MDHEN and SYDVKM. Trimming removed 6 bases at V and 6 bases at J, with 15 bases between. The DNA for the CDR3 is TGTGCCAGCAGCACCACCCAGACCGCCGAGCAGTACTTC. Amino acid sequence: CASSTTQTAEQYF.

The rearrangement joins TRBV27 to TRBJ1-5, with TRBD1 as a possible D gene (5 bases). This CDR3 has 14 residues. Trimming pared 4 bases from V and 9 bases from J, leaving 16 bases between. The germline gives CDR1 MNHEY, CDR2 SMNVEV (reference sequence). CDR3 DNA sequence: TGTGCCAGCAGTTGGGGCCCCCTGGGGGTGCCCCAGCATTTT. Protein sequence: CASSWGPLGVPQHF.

By sample fraction, this clonotype is medium-sized (0.01 to 0.1%). This chain joins TRBV20-1 and TRBJ1-5, with D hard to call. Germline CDR1 reads DFQATT; CDR2 reads SNEGSKA (reference sequence). The CDR3 covers 14 residues. V was shortened by 0 bases and J by 7 bases, with 13 bases between the two germline ends. DNA of the CDR3: TGCAGTGCTAGAGATCTGAGGAGTGGACAGCCCCAGCATTTT. Encoded protein: CSARDLRSGQPQHF.

V gene TRBV30 combines with J gene TRBJ2-5; 13 bases map to TRBD2. Germline CDR1 is GTSNPN and CDR2 is SVGIG (reference sequence). This CDR3 has 16 amino acids. Trimming removed 5 bases from V and 5 bases from J; junction bases left unmatched: 11. In DNA, the CDR3 is TGTGCCTGGGGGGGCACTAGCGGGAGGGCCGAGGAGACCCAGTACTTC. Protein product: CAWGGTSGRAEETQYF.

The CDR3 DNA reads as TGTGCCAACGGCAAGGGGGCGGGCCCAGATACGCAGTATTTT. Encoded protein: CANGKGAGPDTQYF. This sequence joins TRBV6-1 and TRBJ2-3, with 7 bases fitting TRBD1. CDR1 is MNHNS, CDR2 SASEGT, per germline. Trimming cost V 10 bases and J 4 bases; bases outside gene matches: 11. The CDR3 runs 14 residues.

V and J are TRBV25-1 and TRBJ2-3, with D unclear. The CDR3 covers 11 residues. V was pared by 6 bases and J by 6 bases, with 7 bases between. Germline lookup yields CDR1 MGHDK and CDR2 SYGVNS. For the CDR3, the DNA is TGTGCCAGCAGGGAGTGGGATACGCAGTATTTT. Protein: CASREWDTQYF.

The chain recombines TRBV4-2 with TRBJ2-5; D is possibly TRBD1 (5 bases). The CDR3 extends over 16 amino acids. The V gene lost 1 base and the J gene lost 0 bases, with 12 bases spanning the gap. Looked up from germline, CDR1 is LGHNA and CDR2 is YNFKEQ. The CDR3 is CASSQAQGLDQETQYF. CDR3 nucleotides: TGTGCCAGCAGCCAAGCTCAGGGTCTGGACCAAGAGACCCAGTACTTC.

This clonotype was detected only a few times. This chain links TRBV10-3 with TRBJ2-7; D possibly corresponds to TRBD1 (6 bases). Trimming left V 5 bases short and J 0 bases short, with 17 bases between. Per the germline V gene, CDR1 is ENHRY and CDR2 is SYGVKD. CDR3 size: 16 residues. The CDR3 protein is CAISPTTGSLSYEQYF. CDR3 DNA: TGTGCCATCAGTCCCACAACAGGGTCCCTCTCCTACGAGCAGTACTTC.

The sample holds a few counts of this clonotype. V is TRBV6-1 and J is TRBJ2-5; D not resolved. Germline V gene sequence: CDR1 MNHNS, CDR2 SASEGT. The CDR3 runs 11 residues. The ends were cut back, 6 bases at V and 7 bases at J, with 9 bases in the middle. DNA for the CDR3: TGTGCCAGCAGCCCGAATGGGACCCAGTACTTC. It specifies CASSPNGTQYF.

The J gene is TRBJ1-2, the V gene TRBV7-3; no reliable D call. Trimming pared 5 bases from V and 0 bases from J, leaving 7 bases between. The CDR3 covers 13 residues. Per the germline V gene, CDR1 is SGHTA and CDR2 is FQGTGA. CDR3 sequence (DNA): TGTGCCAGCAGCCCTCAGCCTAACTATGGCTACACCTTC. Amino acid sequence: CASSPQPNYGYTF.

The chain recombines TRBV19 with TRBJ1-2; D is uncertain. Germline loops: CDR1 LNHDA, CDR2 SQIVND (reference sequence). The CDR3 has 11 residues. Between the trimmed V and J ends, which lost 7 bases and 4 bases, there was a span of 7 bases. The CDR3 nucleotides are TGTGCCAGTACTGACGGCTATGGCTACACCTTC. Amino acid sequence: CASTDGYGYTF.

V and J are TRBV28 and TRBJ1-5, with D maybe TRBD1 (6 bases). Germline CDR1 is MDHEN and CDR2 is SYDVKM. Between the trimmed V and J ends, which lost 3 bases and 5 bases, there was a span of 14 bases. This CDR3 comprises 15 residues. The CDR3 DNA follows: TGTGCCAGCAGTTTTATTAAGGGGGGCCATCAGCCCCAGCATTTT. Amino acids: CASSFIKGGHQPQHF.

This chain uses TRBV7-2 with TRBJ1-5; D remains unclear. Per the germline V gene, CDR1 is SGHTA and CDR2 is FQGNSA. V was pared by 5 bases and J by 7 bases, with 9 bases between. CDR3 length: 12 amino acids. The CDR3 region has the DNA TGTGCCAGCAGCCGAGTGGGGCAGCCCCAGCATTTT. It is translated as CASSRVGQPQHF.

This clonotype was picked up a small number of times. The V and J genes are TRBV7-6 and TRBJ2-2; no clear D. The V end lost 8 bases, the J end lost 2 bases, and 9 bases lay between the germline ends. Germline V CDR1 and CDR2: SGHVS, FNYEAQ. This CDR3 is 13 amino acids long. The DNA of the CDR3 is TGTGCCAGCTCGCGGCTTAACACCGGGGAGCTGTTTTTT. Translation: CASSRLNTGELFF.

This chain connects TRBV28 to TRBJ2-5, with 7 bases aligning to TRBD2. The CDR3 extends over 15 amino acids. Germline V gene sequence: CDR1 MDHEN, CDR2 SYDVKM. V shed 2 bases, J shed 2 bases, and the junction held 5 bases outside the gene matches. The CDR3 region has the DNA TGTGCCAGCAGTTTAGACGGCGGGAGACAAGAGACCCAGTACTTC. It yields the protein CASSLDGGRQETQYF.

The table lists this clonotype with a few counts. The CDR3 loop reads CASSGLADTQYF. DNA for the CDR3: TGTGCCAGTTCGGGACTGGCAGATACGCAGTATTTT. This chain connects TRBV6-1 to TRBJ2-3, with D maybe TRBD2 (6 bases). Germline assignment: CDR1 MNHNS and CDR2 SASEGT. The CDR3 spans 12 residues. The germline V and J ends were trimmed by 9 bases and 4 bases, with 11 bases remaining between them.

This clonotype was seen more than once but under ten times. This rearrangement joins TRBV6-4 to TRBJ1-1; no clear D gene. With 2 bases removed from V and 11 bases from J, the gap between germline ends came to 12 bases. The CDR3 extends over 12 amino acids. Per the germline V gene, CDR1 is MRHNA and CDR2 is SNTAGT. This CDR3 reads CASSDVGGKAFF. CDR3 nucleotides: TGTGCCAGCAGTGACGTGGGCGGGAAGGCTTTCTTT.

The chain recombines TRBV12-3 or TRBV12-4 with TRBJ1-5; D might be TRBD1 (5 bases). This CDR3 comprises 14 residues. The germline V and J ends were trimmed by 6 bases and 7 bases, with 16 bases remaining between them. CDR3 in DNA: TGTGCCAGCAGCAAAACAGGTTCTCTCCAGCCCCAGCATTTT. Translating gives CASSKTGSLQPQHF.

The J gene is TRBJ2-3, the V gene TRBV6-7, with D uncertain. TRBV6-7 is an ORF, and what it does is uncertain. V was clipped by 6 bases and J by 4 bases, with 14 bases between them. This CDR3 is built from 14 residues. CDR3: CASSWNAVADTQYF. The DNA for the CDR3 is TGTGCCAGCAGCTGGAACGCAGTAGCAGATACGCAGTATTTT.

In its sample, this clonotype is medium-sized. This chain joins TRBV28 and TRBJ1-6; D unclear. The CDR3 extends over 14 amino acids. Germline CDR1 is MDHEN and CDR2 is SYDVKM. Deletions cut 8 bases from V and 8 bases from J, with 16 bases between. The CDR3 nucleotides are TGTGCCAGCGGATCGACTGGGTGGCATTCACCCCTCCACTTT. This gives the protein CASGSTGWHSPLHF. Drawing the rest from reference TRBV28 and TRBJ1-6, the complete variable domain is DVKVTQSSRYLVKRTGEKVFLECVQDMDHENMFWYRQDPGLGLRLIYFSYDVKMKEKGDIPEGYSVSREKKERFSLILESASTNQTSMYLCASGSTGWHSPLHFGNGTRLTVT.

The genes are TRBV12-3 or TRBV12-4 and TRBJ1-5; D remains ambiguous. V lost 6 bases, J lost 1 base, and 7 bases lay in between. The CDR3 is made up of 13 amino acids. The CDR3 region is CASRLMSNQPQHF. In DNA, the CDR3 is TGTGCCAGCAGACTTATGAGCAATCAGCCCCAGCATTTT.

This clonotype was counted between two and nine times. The rearrangement uses TRBV27 and TRBJ2-3, with unresolved D. The V gene lost 3 bases and the J gene lost 6 bases, with 4 bases spanning the gap. This CDR3 has 11 amino acids. Germline values: CDR1 MNHEY, CDR2 SMNVEV (reference sequence). DNA of the CDR3: TGTGCCAGCAGTTTGTTTGATACGCAGTATTTT. This gives the protein CASSLFDTQYF.

A few counts support this clonotype. V gene TRBV27 combines with J gene TRBJ2-5; D might be TRBD1 (6 bases). The CDR3 contains 14 residues. The V end lost 6 bases, the J end lost 2 bases, and 13 bases lay between the germline ends. Germline V lookup: CDR1 MNHEY, CDR2 SMNVEV (reference sequence). CDR3 DNA: TGTGCCAGCAGGGGGGACACCGATCAAGAGACCCAGTACTTC. Protein: CASRGDTDQETQYF.

The rearrangement joins TRBV19 to TRBJ2-1; D gene unclear. The CDR3 contains 15 residues. The V gene lost 7 bases and the J gene lost 1 base, with 14 bases spanning the gap. Germline CDR1 LNHDA, CDR2 SQIVND (reference sequence). DNA of the CDR3: TGTGCCAGTAAGATGGCCGTCGGTTCCTACAATGAGCAGTTCTTC. Protein product: CASKMAVGSYNEQFF.

This sequence joins TRBV7-9 and TRBJ1-3; D gene uncertain. This CDR3 contains 15 residues. Germline CDR1 is SEHNR and CDR2 is FQNEAQ (reference sequence). Trimming removed 4 bases at V and 1 base at J, with 11 bases between. Written as DNA, the CDR3 is TGTGCCAGCAGCTCCGGATCAATATCTGGAAACACCATATATTTT. Protein product: CASSSGSISGNTIYF.

This clonotype showed up just a few times. V gene TRBV27 combines with J gene TRBJ1-1; D ambiguous. The CDR3 runs to 13 residues. Germline CDR1 is MNHEY and CDR2 is SMNVEV (reference sequence). V was cut by 4 bases and J by 1 base, with 7 bases left in between. The CDR3 DNA reads as TGTGCCAGCAGTTGGGCGGGGAACACTGAAGCTTTCTTT. Translated, it gives CASSWAGNTEAFF.